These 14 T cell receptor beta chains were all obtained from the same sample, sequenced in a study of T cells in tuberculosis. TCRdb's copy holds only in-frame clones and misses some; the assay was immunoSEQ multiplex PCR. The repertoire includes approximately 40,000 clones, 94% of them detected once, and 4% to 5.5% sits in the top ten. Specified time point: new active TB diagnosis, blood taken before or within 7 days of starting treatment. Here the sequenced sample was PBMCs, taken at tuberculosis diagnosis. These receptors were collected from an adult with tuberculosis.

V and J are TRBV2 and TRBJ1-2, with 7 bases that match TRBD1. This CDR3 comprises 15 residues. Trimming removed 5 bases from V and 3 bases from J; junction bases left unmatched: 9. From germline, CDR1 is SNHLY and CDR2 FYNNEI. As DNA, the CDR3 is TGTGCCAGCAGTCGACAGGGTATTAACGACTATGGCTACACCTTC. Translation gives CASSRQGINDYGYTF.

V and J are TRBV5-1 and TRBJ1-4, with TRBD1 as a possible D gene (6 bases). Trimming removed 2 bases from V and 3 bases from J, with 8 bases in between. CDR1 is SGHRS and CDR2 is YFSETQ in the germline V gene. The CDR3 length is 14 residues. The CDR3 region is CASSFQGSNEKLFF. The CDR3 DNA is TGCGCCAGCAGCTTCCAGGGGTCTAATGAAAAACTGTTTTTT.

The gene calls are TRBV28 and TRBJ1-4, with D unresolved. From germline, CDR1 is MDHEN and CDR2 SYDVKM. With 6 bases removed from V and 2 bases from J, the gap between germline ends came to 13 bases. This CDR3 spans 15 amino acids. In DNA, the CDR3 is TGTGCCAGCAGGGAGGACGGTCGTACTAATGAAAAACTGTTTTTT. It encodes CASREDGRTNEKLFF.

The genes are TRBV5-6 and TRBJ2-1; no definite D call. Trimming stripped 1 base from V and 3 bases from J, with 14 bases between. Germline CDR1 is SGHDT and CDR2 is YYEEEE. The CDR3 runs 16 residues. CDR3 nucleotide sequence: TGTGCCAGCAGCTTGCTCCGGAGCCAGTACTACAATGAGCAGTTCTTC. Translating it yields CASSLLRSQYYNEQFF.

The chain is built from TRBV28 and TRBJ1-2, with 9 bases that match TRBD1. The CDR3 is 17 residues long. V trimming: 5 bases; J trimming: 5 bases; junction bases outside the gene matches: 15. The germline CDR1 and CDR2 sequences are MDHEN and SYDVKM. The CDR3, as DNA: TGTGCCAGCAGTCGAAGAGCCAACAGGGGGCATTGGTATGGCTACACCTTC. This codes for CASSRRANRGHWYGYTF.

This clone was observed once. DNA of the CDR3: TGTGCCAGCAGCTTTACCTACAGGGGAGAAGAGACCCAGTACTTC. Translated, it gives CASSFTYRGEETQYF. The chain couples TRBV6-5 to TRBJ2-5; 7 positions agree with TRBD1. Trimming cost V 6 bases and J 3 bases; bases outside gene matches: 10. Germline V CDR1 and CDR2: MNHEY, SVGAGI. This CDR3 spans 15 amino acids.

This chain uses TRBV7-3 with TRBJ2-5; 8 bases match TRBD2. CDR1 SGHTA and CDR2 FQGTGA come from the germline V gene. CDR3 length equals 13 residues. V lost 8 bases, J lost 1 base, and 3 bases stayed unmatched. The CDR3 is CASARGAQETQYF. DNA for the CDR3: TGTGCCAGCGCGCGGGGGGCCCAAGAGACCCAGTACTTC.

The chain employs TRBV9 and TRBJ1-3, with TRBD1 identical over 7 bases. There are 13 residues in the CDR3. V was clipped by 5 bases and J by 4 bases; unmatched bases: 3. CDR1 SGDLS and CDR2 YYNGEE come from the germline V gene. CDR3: CASSRTGGNTIYF. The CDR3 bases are TGTGCCAGCAGTAGGACAGGCGGAAACACCATATATTTT. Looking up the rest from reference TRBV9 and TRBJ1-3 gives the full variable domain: DSGVTQTPKHLITATGQRVTLRCSPRSGDLSVYWYQQSLDQGLQFLIQYYNGEERAKGNILERFSAQQFPDLHSELNLSSLELGDSALYFCASSRTGGNTIYFGEGSWLTVV.

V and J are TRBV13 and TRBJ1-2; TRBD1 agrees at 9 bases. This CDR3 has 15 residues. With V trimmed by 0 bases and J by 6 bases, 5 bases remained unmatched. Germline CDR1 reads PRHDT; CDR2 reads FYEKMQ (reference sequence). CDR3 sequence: CASSLGGQGFDGYTF. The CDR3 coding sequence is TGTGCCAGCAGCTTAGGCGGACAGGGGTTCGATGGCTACACCTTC.

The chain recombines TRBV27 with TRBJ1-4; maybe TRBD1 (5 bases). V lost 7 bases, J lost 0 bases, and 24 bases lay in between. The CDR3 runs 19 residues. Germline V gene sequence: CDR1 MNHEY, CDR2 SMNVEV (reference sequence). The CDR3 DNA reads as TGTGCCAGCACCCCCGGGTGCGGGGACTTAAATGCAACTAATGAAAAACTGTTTTTT. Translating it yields CASTPGCGDLNATNEKLFF.

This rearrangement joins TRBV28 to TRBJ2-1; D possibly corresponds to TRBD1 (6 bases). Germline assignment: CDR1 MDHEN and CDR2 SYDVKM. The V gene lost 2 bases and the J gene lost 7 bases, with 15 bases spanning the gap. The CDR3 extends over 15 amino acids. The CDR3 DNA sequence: TGTGCCAGCAGTTTAAGAGGGGGTTTTAGGAATGAGCAGTTCTTC. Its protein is CASSLRGGFRNEQFF.

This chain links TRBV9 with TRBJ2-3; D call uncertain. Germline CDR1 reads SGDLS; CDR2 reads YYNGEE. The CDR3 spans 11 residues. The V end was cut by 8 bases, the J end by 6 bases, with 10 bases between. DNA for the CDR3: TGTGCCAGACCTTTTCGGGATACGCAGTATTTT. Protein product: CARPFRDTQYF.

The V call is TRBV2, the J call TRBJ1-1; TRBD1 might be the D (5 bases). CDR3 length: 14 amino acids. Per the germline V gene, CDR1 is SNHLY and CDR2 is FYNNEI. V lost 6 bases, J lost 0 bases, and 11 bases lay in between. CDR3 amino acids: CASRDGGVNTEAFF. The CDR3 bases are TGTGCCAGCAGGGATGGGGGGGTGAACACTGAAGCTTTCTTT.

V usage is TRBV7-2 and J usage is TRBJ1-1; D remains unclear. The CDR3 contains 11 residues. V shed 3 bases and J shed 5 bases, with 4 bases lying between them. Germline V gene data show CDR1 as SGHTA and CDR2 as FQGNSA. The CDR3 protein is CASSFMTEAFF. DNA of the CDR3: TGTGCCAGCAGCTTCATGACTGAAGCTTTCTTT.